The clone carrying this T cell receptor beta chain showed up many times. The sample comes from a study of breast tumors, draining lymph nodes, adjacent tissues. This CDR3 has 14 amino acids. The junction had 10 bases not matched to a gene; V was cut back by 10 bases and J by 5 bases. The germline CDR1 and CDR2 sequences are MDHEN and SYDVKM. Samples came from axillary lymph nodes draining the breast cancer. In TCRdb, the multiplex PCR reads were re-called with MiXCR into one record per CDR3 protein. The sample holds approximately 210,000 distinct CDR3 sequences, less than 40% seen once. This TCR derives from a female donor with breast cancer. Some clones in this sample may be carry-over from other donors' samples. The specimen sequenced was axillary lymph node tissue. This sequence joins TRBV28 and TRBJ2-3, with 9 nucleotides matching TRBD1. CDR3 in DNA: TGTGCCACCAGGACAGGGGAGGGGGGAGATACGCAGTATTTT. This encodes CATRTGEGGDTQYF.